These 19 T cell receptor beta chains came from one sample sequenced in a study of T cell responses to AZD1222 COVID-19 vaccine. Assay: immunoSEQ multiplex PCR; the TCRdb copy retains only in-frame clones and omits some. The listing records some 150,000 clones. Sequencing used peripheral blood. The receptors were sampled from an adult in good health.

V gene TRBV3-1 (or the pseudogene TRBV3-2) combines with J gene TRBJ2-1; D might be TRBD1 (6 bases). The CDR3 has 15 residues. Germline V gives CDR1 LGHDT, CDR2 YNNKEL (reference sequence). V was pared by 7 bases and J by 4 bases, with 17 bases between. The CDR3 nucleotides are TGTGCCAGCACCCAGGGCAGGGGAGAATACAATGAGCAGTTCTTC. It yields the protein CASTQGRGEYNEQFF.

V is TRBV9 and J is TRBJ1-1; no firm D call. In germline, CDR1 is SGDLS, CDR2 YYNGEE. The CDR3 has 13 amino acids. The V gene lost 4 bases and the J gene lost 5 bases, with 12 bases spanning the gap. CDR3 DNA sequence: TGTGCCAGCAGCCCCCGTTCGCTGACTGAAGCTTTCTTT. Its translation is CASSPRSLTEAFF.

CDR3 bases: TGTGCCAGCAGCTTAGTTAGCGGGGGGGCCCTTTCCTACAATGAGCAGTTCTTC. Amino acid sequence: CASSLVSGGALSYNEQFF. This chain connects TRBV7-9 to TRBJ2-1; TRBD2 agrees at 11 bases. The V and J ends lost 1 base and 1 base, in that order; junction bases with no gene match: 6. The CDR3 has 18 amino acids. The germline CDR1 and CDR2 sequences are SEHNR and FQNEAQ (reference sequence). Full variable domain (missing parts from reference TRBV7-9 and TRBJ2-1): DTGVSQNPRHKITKRGQNVTFRCDPISEHNRLYWYRQTLGQGPEFLTYFQNEAQLEKSRLLSDRFSAERPKGSFSTLEIQRTEQGDSAMYLCASSLVSGGALSYNEQFFGPGTRLTVL.

The rearrangement links TRBV6-5 to TRBJ1-1; D perhaps matches TRBD1 (6 bases). The germline V and J ends were trimmed by 2 bases and 1 base, with 14 bases remaining between them. The CDR3 is made up of 16 amino acids. CDR1 is MNHEY and CDR2 is SVGAGI in the germline V gene. The CDR3 sequence is CASSYSIGGANTEAFF. The CDR3 DNA follows: TGTGCCAGCAGTTACAGTATTGGGGGCGCGAACACTGAAGCTTTCTTT.

This rearrangement joins TRBV4-3 to TRBJ2-2, with TRBD2 as a possible D gene (5 bases). Germline-derived CDR1 and CDR2 are LGHNA and YSLEER. CDR3 length: 13 amino acids. The V gene lost 3 bases and the J gene lost 6 bases, with 8 bases spanning the gap. CDR3 sequence reads: CASSQRVAGELFF. In DNA form, the CDR3 reads TGCGCCAGCAGCCAGAGGGTAGCCGGGGAGCTGTTTTTT.

CDR3 nucleotide sequence: TGTGCCAGTACCCCCGGGACAGATTTTGGCGAGCAGTTCTTC. It specifies CASTPGTDFGEQFF. The chain employs TRBV19 and TRBJ2-1; 7 bases are shared with TRBD1. CDR3 length: 14 residues. The germline V gene has CDR1 LNHDA and CDR2 SQIVND (reference sequence). J gave up 10 bases and V 7 bases, and 13 bases lay outside the gene matches.

V usage is TRBV5-6 and J usage is TRBJ2-3, with TRBD2 identical over 13 bases. The trim removed 4 bases at V and 1 base at J, leaving 9 bases unmatched. Germline V lookup: CDR1 SGHDT, CDR2 YYEEEE. This CDR3 comprises 18 residues. CDR3 sequence (DNA): TGTGCCAGCAGCCCCGGGACTAGCGGGGTCCTTCGCACAGATACGCAGTATTTT. Its protein is CASSPGTSGVLRTDTQYF.

The chain links TRBV24-1 to TRBJ2-1; D is unresolved. The CDR3 spans 12 residues. The germline gives CDR1 KGHDR, CDR2 SFDVKD. V lost 9 bases and J 4 bases, leaving 9 bases between the germline ends. The CDR3 region is CATGSGYNEQFF. CDR3 bases: TGTGCCACCGGGTCAGGATACAATGAGCAGTTCTTC.

The CDR3: CASSVGFGRGYTF. In DNA form, the CDR3 reads TGTGCCAGCAGCGTAGGCTTCGGACGGGGCTACACCTTC. The chain links TRBV9 to TRBJ1-2; D is undetermined. This CDR3 has 13 amino acids. Deletions cut 0 bases from V and 8 bases from J, with 11 bases between. The germline gives CDR1 SGDLS, CDR2 YYNGEE. Filled out from reference TRBV9 and TRBJ1-2, the complete variable domain reads DSGVTQTPKHLITATGQRVTLRCSPRSGDLSVYWYQQSLDQGLQFLIQYYNGEERAKGNILERFSAQQFPDLHSELNLSSLELGDSALYFCASSVGFGRGYTFGSGTRLTVV.

The chain recombines TRBV5-4 with TRBJ1-1; D possibly corresponds to TRBD1 (6 bases). The CDR3 runs 13 residues. The germline V and J ends were trimmed by 4 bases and 6 bases, with 13 bases remaining between them. Germline V gene sequence: CDR1 SGHNT, CDR2 YYREEE (reference sequence). The CDR3 nucleotides are TGTGCCAGCAGCCACAGGGTAGTATCTGAAGCTTTCTTT. This encodes CASSHRVVSEAFF.

The chain employs TRBV6-5 and TRBJ1-1; perhaps TRBD1 as D (5 bases). The germline V gene has CDR1 MNHEY and CDR2 SVGAGI. Trimming stripped 9 bases from V and 4 bases from J, with 15 bases between. The CDR3 has 13 residues. In DNA, the CDR3 is TGTGCCAGTCAAAGGCCGGGGGGCACTGAAGCTTTCTTT. As protein: CASQRPGGTEAFF.

CDR3 residues: CASSAPLRGIYGYTF. The CDR3 nucleotides are TGCGCCAGCAGCGCCCCCCTCAGGGGCATCTATGGCTACACCTTC. The gene calls are TRBV4-1 and TRBJ1-2; D might be TRBD1 (6 bases). V lost 5 bases and J 4 bases, leaving 17 bases between the germline ends. The CDR3 is 15 residues long. Germline assignment: CDR1 MGHRA and CDR2 YSYEKL.

The chain couples TRBV30 to TRBJ1-2, with D possibly TRBD1 on 6 matching bases. The CDR3 loop spans 11 amino acids. From germline, CDR1 is GTSNPN and CDR2 SVGIG (reference sequence). V was shortened by 3 bases and J by 8 bases, with 10 bases between the two germline ends. The DNA for the CDR3 is TGTGCCTGGAGAGCACAGGGCGGCTACACCTTC. This codes for CAWRAQGGYTF.

The rearrangement uses TRBV3-1 (or the pseudogene TRBV3-2) and TRBJ2-2; 7 positions match TRBD1. Germline lookup yields CDR1 LGHDT and CDR2 YNNKEL (reference sequence). J was trimmed by 4 bases and V by 0 bases; bases with no gene match: 14. The CDR3 spans 19 residues. CDR3 region: CASSQDGPDREEATGELFF. Here the CDR3 DNA reads TGTGCCAGCAGCCAAGATGGGCCAGACAGGGAAGAAGCCACCGGGGAGCTGTTTTTT.

The chain is built from TRBV12-5 and TRBJ2-5; maybe TRBD2 (5 bases). The CDR3 length is 15 residues. CDR1 is LGHNT and CDR2 is FRNRAP in the germline V gene. The V end was cut by 6 bases, the J end by 3 bases, with 17 bases between. CDR3 in amino acids: CASGPPRGPEETQYF. DNA of the CDR3: TGTGCTAGTGGACCACCGAGAGGGCCCGAAGAGACCCAGTACTTC.

CDR3 in amino acids: CASSPRGGTSGGAYPGELFF. CDR3 nucleotides: TGTGCCAGCAGCCCCCGGGGGGGGACTAGCGGGGGGGCGTACCCCGGGGAGCTGTTTTTT. J is TRBJ2-2 and V is TRBV5-4; 16 bases are shared with TRBD2. The germline V gene has CDR1 SGHNT and CDR2 YYREEE (reference sequence). This CDR3 contains 20 residues. The trim removed 4 bases at V and 6 bases at J, leaving 15 bases unmatched.

The chain employs TRBV10-3 and TRBJ2-1, with D perhaps matching TRBD1 or TRBD2 (5 bases each). Germline V gene data show CDR1 as ENHRY and CDR2 as SYGVKD. The CDR3 is 13 amino acids. The V and J ends lost 7 bases and 0 bases respectively, with 7 bases between them. The CDR3 nucleotides read TGTGCCATCACCGGGACCTCCTACAATGAGCAGTTCTTC. Translating it yields CAITGTSYNEQFF.

The rearrangement joins TRBV2 to TRBJ2-1; no clear D. CDR3 length: 14 residues. V gave up 2 bases and J gave up 4 bases, with 9 bases separating them. From germline, CDR1 is SNHLY and CDR2 FYNNEI. The CDR3 nucleotides read TGTGCCAGCAGTGAACTTTGGGGATACAATGAGCAGTTCTTC. This sequence encodes CASSELWGYNEQFF.

The chain employs TRBV6-5 and TRBJ1-3; D not resolved. Germline loops: CDR1 MNHEY, CDR2 SVGAGI. Trimming took 8 bases from V and 0 from J, leaving 11 bases between them. CDR3 size: 14 residues. CDR3: CASGRLASGNTIYF. CDR3 bases: TGTGCCAGCGGGAGACTGGCCTCTGGAAACACCATATATTTT.